One and the same sample provided the 14 T cell receptor beta chains below, sequenced in a study of T cell changes during pregnancy in multiple sclerosis. Produced via immunoSEQ multiplex PCR; TCRdb's table is partial and in-frame only. The sample contains around 100,000 clones, approximately 90% of which appear only once. The source material was peripheral blood, sampled after pregnancy. The receptors originated from a female donor with multiple sclerosis, enrolled in a pregnancy study.

This chain links TRBV6-4 with TRBJ1-5; weak D call: TRBD1 (6 bases). Trimming stripped 8 bases from V and 1 base from J, with 15 bases between. Germline assignment: CDR1 MRHNA and CDR2 SNTAGT. CDR3 length equals 15 residues. The CDR3 here is CASRPDSRSNQPQHF. The CDR3 region has the DNA TGTGCCAGCCGGCCGGACAGCCGGAGCAATCAGCCCCAGCATTTT.

In regard to this clone: The junction departs from germline at one end; a sequencing error may be responsible. The chain recombines TRBV5-4 with TRBJ2-1, with D tentatively TRBD2 (5 bases). The germline V gene encodes CDR1 SGHNT and CDR2 YYREEE (reference sequence). The CDR3 contains 12 residues. The CDR3 bases are TGTGCCAGCAGTATTGAGGGCTTCCAACATATCTTC. The encoded protein is CASSIEGFQHIF.

A few counts support this clone. The chain uses TRBV5-6 and TRBJ2-3; 13 bases match TRBD2. The CDR3 extends over 15 amino acids. Germline loops: CDR1 SGHDT, CDR2 YYEEEE. J was trimmed by 6 bases and V by 4 bases; bases with no gene match: 5. This CDR3 is CASSILAGGPDTQYF. The CDR3 DNA reads TGTGCCAGCAGCATACTAGCGGGGGGGCCCGATACGCAGTATTTT.

The chain links TRBV27 to TRBJ1-6; D gene ambiguous. V was cut by 10 bases and J by 7 bases, with 17 bases left in between. Germline CDR1 reads MNHEY; CDR2 reads SMNVEV (reference sequence). The CDR3 spans 14 residues. CDR3 protein: CATGGAAKNSPLHF. The CDR3 bases are TGTGCCACCGGCGGCGCAGCGAAGAATTCACCCCTCCACTTT.

This chain connects TRBV7-9 to TRBJ2-2; tentative D call: TRBD2 (5 bases). V lost 5 bases, J lost 7 bases, and 14 bases lay in between. Germline V gene data show CDR1 as SEHNR and CDR2 as FQNEAQ (reference sequence). The CDR3 runs 14 residues. The CDR3 bases are TGTGCCAGCAGCGTACTAGTGGCTGTCGGGGAGCTGTTTTTT. Protein: CASSVLVAVGELFF.

The chain joins TRBV5-1 to TRBJ2-5, with D maybe TRBD1 (6 bases). CDR3 size: 14 residues. Germline CDR1 is SGHRS and CDR2 is YFSETQ. Trimming cost V 0 bases and J 4 bases, with 10 bases left between them. The CDR3: CASSLEQGGETQYF. For the CDR3, the DNA is TGCGCCAGCAGCTTGGAACAGGGTGGAGAGACCCAGTACTTC.

The V call is TRBV25-1, the J call TRBJ2-1; 7 nucleotides agree with TRBD2. Germline-derived CDR1 and CDR2 are MGHDK and SYGVNS. The junction had 6 bases not matched to a gene; V was cut back by 7 bases and J by 3 bases. The CDR3 totals 14 residues. CDR3 in DNA: TGTGCCAGCATTCTAAGCGGGGACTACAATGAGCAGTTCTTC. It translates to CASILSGDYNEQFF.

This chain links TRBV19 with TRBJ1-2; 7 nucleotides align to TRBD1. V lost 9 bases, J lost 2 bases, and 6 bases stayed unmatched. The CDR3 covers 13 residues. Germline V gives CDR1 LNHDA, CDR2 SQIVND (reference sequence). Written as DNA, the CDR3 is TGTGCCAGCCGACAGGGCCGGAACTATGGCTACACCTTC. It yields the protein CASRQGRNYGYTF.

The chain has TRBV4-1 and TRBJ2-3; the match to TRBD2 covers 15 bases. The germline V gene encodes CDR1 MGHRA and CDR2 YSYEKL. V was clipped by 6 bases and J by 6 bases; unmatched bases: 13. The CDR3 sequence is 18 residues long. CDR3 DNA sequence: TGCGCCAGCAGACCCGGGACTAGCGGGGGGACTCACTCGGATACGCAGTATTTT. Its protein product is CASRPGTSGGTHSDTQYF.

The chain carries TRBV7-2 and TRBJ1-4; 7 bases match TRBD1. The CDR3 runs to 15 residues. Germline trimming cut 3 bases from V and 4 bases from J; bases unmatched to any gene: 5. The germline V gene encodes CDR1 SGHTA and CDR2 FQGNSA. In DNA, the CDR3 is TGTGCCAGCAGCTTGCGGGACAGCTTTAATGAAAAACTGTTTTTT. Protein sequence: CASSLRDSFNEKLFF. The full variable domain, with the rest looked up from reference TRBV7-2 and TRBJ1-4, is GAGVSQSPSNKVTEKGKDVELRCDPISGHTALYWYRQSLGQGLEFLIYFQGNSAPDKSGLPSDRFSAERTGGSVSTLTIQRTQQEDSAVYLCASSLRDSFNEKLFFGSGTQLSVL.

The genes are TRBV6-5 and TRBJ2-6; 7 bases agree with TRBD1. J gave up 5 bases and V 5 bases, and 6 bases lay outside the gene matches. The CDR3 totals 15 residues. The germline V gene encodes CDR1 MNHEY and CDR2 SVGAGI. The CDR3 here is CASSLRQGWANVLTF. As DNA, the CDR3 is TGTGCCAGCAGTCTACGACAGGGTTGGGCCAACGTCCTGACTTTC.

The chain links TRBV5-1 to TRBJ2-7; TRBD1 agrees at 8 bases. V lost 0 bases to trimming and J lost 9 bases; unmatched junction nucleotides: 11. The CDR3 runs to 15 residues. CDR1 is SGHRS and CDR2 is YFSETQ in the germline V gene. In DNA, the CDR3 is TGCGCCAGCAGCTTGGCCTCCGACAGGGGAGGTACGCAGTACTTC. Translation: CASSLASDRGGTQYF.

The V gene is TRBV7-9, the J gene TRBJ1-1; D is unclear. Germline V gene lookup returns CDR1 SEHNR and CDR2 FQNEAQ (reference sequence). V lost 4 bases and J 1 base, leaving 10 bases between the germline ends. CDR3 length equals 14 residues. The CDR3 loop is CASSSYAGNTEAFF. The CDR3 DNA sequence: TGTGCCAGCAGCTCATACGCAGGGAACACTGAAGCTTTCTTT.

The chain has TRBV7-9 and TRBJ1-1; 9 nucleotides agree with TRBD1. The CDR3 is made up of 15 amino acids. From germline, CDR1 is SEHNR and CDR2 FQNEAQ (reference sequence). The V segment lost 1 base and the J segment 2 bases; nucleotides outside the gene matches: 2. The CDR3 sequence is CASSLGQGGNTEAFF. CDR3 DNA: TGTGCCAGCAGCTTAGGACAGGGGGGAAACACTGAAGCTTTCTTT.